This record covers a single TCR beta chain. Original handling: Amplification with reference gene primers provided the estimates of nucleated cell counts. Here immunoSEQ multiplex PCR was the method, and the copy in TCRdb shows in-frame clones only, minus some. For V, J and clone size, that table is used; D and trimming come from the DNA. The sample has 300,000 to 400,000 clones; about 87% are singletons. This record belongs to a study of blood T cell repertoires in COVID-19. About the study: Material from acute and convalescent COVID-19 was sourced from the United States, Italy and Spain.

Trimming removed 2 bases from V and 1 base from J, with 14 bases in between. CDR3 length equals 17 residues. Germline lookup yields CDR1 SGHTA and CDR2 FQGNSA. The chain recombines TRBV7-2 with TRBJ2-2; D might be TRBD1 (5 bases). The sequence came from a woman aged 55-70 years with COVID-19, enrolled during active disease. The source material was peripheral blood. The CDR3 protein is CASSLMKVQGNTGELFF. The CDR3 coding sequence is TGTGCCAGCAGCTTAATGAAGGTCCAGGGGAACACCGGGGAGCTGTTTTTT. Drawing the rest from reference TRBV7-2 and TRBJ2-2, the complete variable domain is GAGVSQSPSNKVTEKGKDVELRCDPISGHTALYWYRQSLGQGLEFLIYFQGNSAPDKSGLPSDRFSAERTGGSVSTLTIQRTQQEDSAVYLCASSLMKVQGNTGELFFGEGSRLTVL.